The 16 T cell receptor beta chains below all came from one sample that was sequenced in a study of blood T cell repertoires in COVID-19. The repertoire was sequenced with immunoSEQ multiplex PCR; TCRdb's copy has only in-frame clones and lacks some. The sample consists of roughly 160,000 clones, about 80% of them appearing once. The material sequenced was PBMCs or T cells enriched from blood (not recorded which). The receptors originated from a woman in her sixties or seventies in a cohort exposed to, infected with or recovered from COVID-19 (not recorded which).

The V call is TRBV7-9, the J call TRBJ2-3; the match to TRBD2 covers 11 bases. The CDR3 runs 16 residues. The germline V gene encodes CDR1 SEHNR and CDR2 FQNEAQ (reference sequence). V lost 1 base, J lost 3 bases, and 3 bases stayed unmatched. CDR3 sequence: CASSLVLAGGTDTQYF. The DNA of the CDR3 is TGTGCCAGCAGCTTAGTCCTAGCGGGAGGAACAGATACGCAGTATTTT.

The chain employs TRBV7-8 and TRBJ2-2; D might be TRBD2 (5 bases). The V end lost 5 bases, the J end lost 6 bases, and 10 bases lay between the germline ends. Germline assignment: CDR1 SGHVS and CDR2 FQNEAQ. This CDR3 comprises 13 residues. CDR3 DNA sequence: TGTGCCAGCAGCAGGGAGTGGGCCGGGGAGCTGTTTTTT. The encoded protein is CASSREWAGELFF.

This clone was counted only a few times. The V and J genes are TRBV18 and TRBJ1-5, with unresolved D. The germline CDR1 and CDR2 sequences are KGHSH and LQKENI. This CDR3 comprises 16 residues. Trimming shortened V by 2 bases and J by 6 bases, and 17 bases separated the two germline ends. The CDR3 bases are TGTGCCAGCTCACCAAGCGGACCACGGTTGGGTCAGCCCCAGCATTTT. Translating gives CASSPSGPRLGQPQHF. The whole variable domain, filled in from reference TRBV18 and TRBJ1-5, reads NAGVMQNPRHLVRRRGQEARLRCSPMKGHSHVYWYRQLPEEGLKFMVYLQKENIIDESGMPKERFSAEFPKEGPSILRIQQVVRGDSAAYFCASSPSGPRLGQPQHFGDGTRLSIL.

The chain carries TRBV6-5 and TRBJ1-3; no clear D. CDR3 size: 15 residues. V was cut by 4 bases and J by 0 bases, with 10 bases left in between. Germline values: CDR1 MNHEY, CDR2 SVGAGI. The CDR3 protein is CASSFQRISGNTIYF. The DNA of the CDR3 is TGTGCCAGCAGTTTCCAGAGGATCTCTGGAAACACCATATATTTT.

The CDR3, as DNA: TGTGCCAGCAGCTTGGGACAGGGAGGTGAAAAACTGTTTTTT. It codes for CASSLGQGGEKLFF. The chain carries TRBV5-6 and TRBJ1-4; 7 bases are a match to TRBD1. The CDR3 has 14 residues. Germline CDR1 is SGHDT and CDR2 is YYEEEE. V lost 0 bases, J lost 7 bases, and 3 bases stayed unmatched.

This clone was seen a few times. Written as DNA, the CDR3 is TGTGCCAGCAGCGGACAGGGAAGAAGCCAGCCCCAGCATTTT. The encoded protein is CASSGQGRSQPQHF. The chain couples TRBV28 to TRBJ1-5; the match to TRBD1 covers 8 bases. The CDR3 is 14 amino acids. The germline V gene has CDR1 MDHEN and CDR2 SYDVKM. Trimming at V came to 6 bases and at J to 7 bases, leaving 8 bases not matched to a gene.

This clone is a singleton in its sample. The CDR3 coding sequence is TGTGCCAGCAGCGATGCTTGGACAGGGGTTCAGCCCCAGCATTTT. It yields the protein CASSDAWTGVQPQHF. The rearrangement uses TRBV2 and TRBJ1-5, with 9 bases lining up with TRBD1. Trimming at V came to 6 bases and at J to 6 bases, leaving 9 bases not matched to a gene. Germline assignment: CDR1 SNHLY and CDR2 FYNNEI. The CDR3 spans 15 residues. The full variable domain, in which reference TRBV2 and TRBJ1-5 provide the parts outside the CDR3, is EPEVTQTPSHQVTQMGQEVILRCVPISNHLYFYWYRQILGQKVEFLVSFYNNEISEKSEIFDDQFSVERPDGSNFTLKIRSTKLEDSAMYFCASSDAWTGVQPQHFGDGTRLSIL.

This clone was seen just once. The chain carries TRBV28 and TRBJ2-1, with 7 bases fitting TRBD2. Germline CDR1 is MDHEN and CDR2 is SYDVKM. The CDR3 covers 16 residues. V lost 6 bases to trimming and J lost 6 bases; unmatched junction nucleotides: 14. The DNA for the CDR3 is TGTGCCAGCAGGCCCCCCTTGGGGGGAGGGACCAATGAGCAGTTCTTC. This encodes CASRPPLGGGTNEQFF.

The V and J genes are TRBV7-9 and TRBJ1-2; 8 bases fit TRBD1. CDR1 and CDR2 (germline): SEHNR, FQNEAQ (reference sequence). V shed 5 bases and J 6 bases; nucleotides not matched to a gene: 2. CDR3 length: 12 residues. The CDR3 DNA is TGTGCCAGCAGCCGGGACAGGCATGGCTACACCTTC. Translation: CASSRDRHGYTF.

The chain employs TRBV27 and TRBJ1-5; weak D call: TRBD1 (6 bases). V lost 4 bases and J 7 bases, leaving 20 bases between the germline ends. Germline V CDR1 and CDR2: MNHEY, SMNVEV (reference sequence). The CDR3 runs 16 residues. CDR3 nucleotide sequence: TGTGCCAGCAGTTCTTGGGACAAGGGTAGGGCACAGCCCCAGCATTTT. This encodes CASSSWDKGRAQPQHF.

The chain employs TRBV30 and TRBJ2-1; D possibly corresponds to TRBD2 (6 bases). Germline loops: CDR1 GTSNPN, CDR2 SVGIG (reference sequence). V lost 0 bases, J lost 4 bases, and 10 bases lay in between. The CDR3 is 14 amino acids. CDR3 amino acids: CAWSVTGLYNEQFF. DNA for the CDR3: TGTGCCTGGAGTGTAACGGGACTTTACAATGAGCAGTTCTTC.

The V gene is TRBV6-5, the J gene TRBJ2-1; tentative D call: TRBD1 (6 bases). Deletions cut 0 bases from V and 12 bases from J, with 15 bases between. Germline loops: CDR1 MNHEY, CDR2 SVGAGI. This CDR3 region has 14 residues. CDR3 loop: CASSYSDQRGGQFF. Here the CDR3 DNA reads TGTGCCAGCAGTTACTCGGATCAACGAGGGGGGCAGTTCTTC.

The chain couples TRBV7-6 to TRBJ2-3, with 10 nucleotides matching TRBD2. Germline V gene sequence: CDR1 SGHVS, CDR2 FNYEAQ. This CDR3 has 16 amino acids. V gave up 0 bases and J gave up 6 bases; unmatched junction bases: 6. CDR3 protein: CASSLAPAGGPDTQYF. The CDR3 nucleotides are TGTGCCAGCAGCTTAGCGCCAGCGGGAGGGCCGGATACGCAGTATTTT. Drawing the rest from reference TRBV7-6 and TRBJ2-3, the complete variable domain is GAGVSQSPRYKVTKRGQDVALRCDPISGHVSLYWYRQALGQGPEFLTYFNYEAQQDKSGLPNDRFSAERPEGSISTLTIQRTEQRDSAMYRCASSLAPAGGPDTQYFGPGTRLTVL.

The chain couples TRBV27 to TRBJ2-7; 9 nucleotides match TRBD2. This CDR3 comprises 16 residues. CDR1 and CDR2 from the germline V gene are MNHEY and SMNVEV (reference sequence). V dropped 4 bases and J dropped 1; count of bases not matched to a gene: 8. The CDR3 coding sequence is TGTGCCAGCAGTTCTTTAAGCGGGGGGAGTTCCTACGAGCAGTACTTC. Its protein is CASSSLSGGSSYEQYF.

The rearrangement links TRBV28 to TRBJ2-7; D call uncertain. The V end lost 5 bases, the J end lost 2 bases, and 16 bases lay between the germline ends. Germline V gene sequence: CDR1 MDHEN, CDR2 SYDVKM. The CDR3 covers 15 residues. CDR3 amino acids: CASSHAEYQPYEQYF. For the CDR3, the DNA is TGTGCCAGCAGTCACGCAGAATATCAACCCTACGAGCAGTACTTC.

As concerns this clone: The sample has other DNA sequences that encode this CDR3 too. V and J are TRBV11-3 and TRBJ1-2; D possibly corresponds to TRBD1 (6 bases). From germline, CDR1 is SGHNT and CDR2 YENEEA. Trimming left V 5 bases short and J 3 bases short, with 10 bases between. The CDR3 spans 13 residues. This chain's CDR3 is CASSLDRDYGYTF. DNA for the CDR3: TGTGCCAGCAGCCTGGACAGAGACTATGGCTACACCTTC.